One T cell receptor beta chain is described in this entry. This specimen comes from a study of blood T cell repertoires in COVID-19. Study-level background: The United States, Italy and Spain supplied acute and convalescent COVID-19 samples. T cells, B-cell-depleted T cells, or PBMCs provided the cDNA or gDNA that served as material.

Authors' processing steps: Cell counts per sample came from amplifying reference gene primers. The assay was immunoSEQ multiplex PCR, and TCRdb's table has in-frame clones only and misses some. The V and J calls and clone size were taken over from that table, and D and trimming were inferred from the DNA. Altogether around 250,000 clones are present, roughly 80% being singletons, with the ten largest covering roughly 3.4%. Trimming took 2 bases from V and 0 from J; bases not matched to a gene: 8. CDR1 and CDR2 from the germline V gene are MDHEN and SYDVKM. The length of the CDR3 is 17 residues. The TCR comes from a young woman with acute or convalescent COVID-19. Sequencing used peripheral blood. The chain carries TRBV28 and TRBJ2-7; TRBD2 matches at 9 bases. CDR3: CASSLPPPSGASYEQYF. The CDR3 nucleotides read TGTGCCAGCAGTTTACCCCCCCCTAGCGGGGCCTCCTACGAGCAGTACTTC.